Listed below are T cell receptor beta chains from one sample, sequenced in a study of control samples from healthy donors and cancer patients. The data were produced by immunoSEQ multiplex PCR, yet TCRdb's version contains in-frame clones alone and is incomplete. The sample has 130,000 or so clones, roughly 89% seen once; the top ten hold 6% to 9.5%. The sample comprised PBMCs. These receptors all come from a man aged 50 or older with head and neck cancer. The CDR3 runs from the conserved cysteine through the conserved F or W. Each record gives: D gene, clone size, V gene, J gene, CDR3 length, CDR3 protein, CDR3 DNA. The D gene is left open where the match is weak. Clone size appears in some rows only: once, few, many, or a class for an expanded clone.

>.|.|TRBV28|TRBJ2-7|12
CASRRDLYEQYF
TGTGCCAGCAGACGGGACCTGTACGAGCAGTACTTC
>.|.|TRBV5-4|TRBJ1-1|13
CASSPEPTMSAFF
TGTGCCAGCAGCCCGGAGCCAACAATGAGCGCTTTCTTT
>.|few|TRBV7-9|TRBJ2-1|14
CASSLQGTVDEQFF
TGTGCCAGCAGCTTACAGGGAACGGTCGATGAGCAGTTCTTC
>.|.|TRBV20-1|TRBJ1-2|14
CSASNSNFNYGYTF
TGCAGTGCTAGTAACAGCAACTTTAACTATGGCTACACCTTC
>.|few|TRBV4-1|TRBJ2-7|16
CASSQVSGPRTYEQYF
TGCGCCAGCAGCCAAGTTTCGGGACCCAGGACCTACGAGCAGTACTTC
>TRBD2|.|TRBV2|TRBJ2-7|14
CASSSPGLAGPKSF
TGTGCCAGCAGTAGCCCGGGACTAGCGGGTCCCAAAAGCTTC
>TRBD2|once|TRBV13|TRBJ2-7|16
CASSLDIGGKSYEQYF
TGTGCCAGCAGCTTAGATATCGGGGGGAAATCTTACGAGCAGTACTTC
>TRBD2|.|TRBV15|TRBJ2-6|18
CATSRGASGSTGANVLTF
TGTGCCACCAGCAGAGGAGCTAGCGGGAGTACTGGGGCCAACGTCCTGACTTTC
>.|once|TRBV4-2|TRBJ2-7|14
CASSRDSTSYEQYF
TGTGCCAGCAGCCGCGATAGTACCTCCTACGAGCAGTACTTC
>.|.|TRBV3-1/TRBV3-2|TRBJ2-7|13
CASSRGLEGEQYF
TGTGCCAGCAGCCGGGGCCTGGAAGGGGAGCAGTACTTC
>TRBD1|.|TRBV20-1|TRBJ1-6|10
CGQGHSPLHF
TGCGGACAGGGCCATTCACCCCTCCACTTT
>.|once|TRBV19|TRBJ2-1|13
CASSISSYNEQFF
TGTGCCAGTAGTATATCGTCCTACAATGAGCAGTTCTTC
>TRBD2|.|TRBV25-1|TRBJ2-2|16
CASSERLAGNTGELFF
TGTGCCAGCAGTGAGAGACTAGCGGGGAACACCGGGGAGCTGTTTTTT
>.|.|TRBV19|TRBJ2-1|13
CASATSSYNEQFF
TGTGCCAGCGCCACAAGCTCCTACAATGAGCAGTTCTTC
>.|.|TRBV7-6|TRBJ1-2|16
CASSPPLGATGYGYTF
TGTGCCAGCAGCCCCCCTTTGGGGGCAACCGGGTACGGCTACACCTTC
>TRBD1|once|TRBV27|TRBJ1-4|20
CASSSHPGQGDFATNEKLFF
TGTGCCAGCAGTTCTCATCCGGGACAGGGCGATTTTGCAACTAATGAAAAACTGTTTTTT
>TRBD1|.|TRBV4-2|TRBJ1-2|15
CASSQTGTGWEGYTF
TGTGCCAGCAGCCAAACCGGGACAGGGTGGGAAGGCTACACCTTC
>.|.|TRBV10-3|TRBJ1-1|13
CAISDPPNTEAFF
TGTGCCATCAGTGATCCCCCCAACACTGAAGCTTTCTTT
>.|.|TRBV15|TRBJ2-1|18
CATSRSPGSGRMADEQFF
TGTGCCACCAGCAGAAGTCCGGGGTCGGGAAGGATGGCGGATGAGCAGTTCTTC
>.|few|TRBV15|TRBJ2-2|13
CATSTWTGEELFF
TGTGCCACCAGCACGTGGACCGGCGAGGAGCTGTTTTTT
>TRBD1|.|TRBV12-3/TRBV12-4|TRBJ1-4|13
CASSLEGGGELFF
TGTGCCAGCAGCCTCGAAGGGGGCGGGGAACTGTTTTTT
>.|few|TRBV28|TRBJ1-2|14
CASSLFEGRGGYTF
TGTGCCAGCAGTTTATTCGAGGGTAGGGGTGGCTACACCTTC
>.|.|TRBV2|TRBJ2-7|13
CASKVDGFYEQYF
TGTGCCAGCAAGGTTGACGGATTCTACGAGCAGTACTTC
>.|.|TRBV29-1|TRBJ2-5|12
CSVLGYKETQYF
TGCAGCGTTCTAGGTTACAAAGAGACCCAGTACTTC
>.|.|TRBV7-3|TRBJ2-6|16
CASSSFEGAGANVLTF
TGTGCCAGCAGCTCTTTTGAGGGCGCTGGGGCCAACGTCCTGACTTTC
>TRBD2|.|TRBV19|TRBJ2-1|15
CASTLGLGSYNEQFF
TGTGCCAGTACCCTCGGACTAGGATCCTACAATGAGCAGTTCTTC
>TRBD1|.|TRBV7-2|TRBJ2-3|15
CASSFKGAGTDTQYF
TGTGCCAGCAGCTTTAAGGGGGCAGGGACAGATACGCAGTATTTT
>TRBD1|.|TRBV7-9|TRBJ2-5|14
CASSFTGEQETQYF
TGTGCCAGCAGCTTTACAGGGGAACAAGAGACCCAGTACTTC
>.|.|TRBV28|TRBJ2-7|15
CASSPGAGRPYEQYF
TGTGCCAGCAGCCCAGGGGCAGGGAGACCCTACGAGCAGTACTTC
>TRBD2|.|TRBV30|TRBJ2-2|16
CASLPAGGLNTGELFF
TGTGCCTCCCTCCCTGCGGGGGGCCTAAACACCGGGGAGCTGTTTTTT
>.|.|TRBV5-1|TRBJ2-7|13
CASSFDSSYEQYF
TGCGCCAGCAGCTTCGACAGCTCCTACGAGCAGTACTTC
>.|.|TRBV7-6|TRBJ1-6|16
CASSLEAGSLNSPLHF
TGTGCCAGCAGCTTAGAGGCAGGCAGCCTGAATTCACCCCTCCACTTT
>.|.|TRBV5-4|TRBJ2-1|15
CASSPPNSLAHEQFF
TGTGCCAGCAGCCCGCCCAATAGTCTAGCACATGAGCAGTTCTTC
>.|.|TRBV25-1|TRBJ1-6|15
CASRPDGRFNSPLHF
TGTGCCAGCAGACCTGACGGACGCTTTAATTCACCCCTCCACTTT
>.|.|TRBV2|TRBJ1-4|14
CASSLRGRWEKLFF
TGTGCCAGCAGTTTACGGGGGCGATGGGAAAAACTGTTTTTT
>.|.|TRBV7-8|TRBJ2-2|13
CASSLARTGELFF
TGTGCCAGCAGCTTAGCTCGCACCGGGGAGCTGTTTTTT
>.|.|TRBV18|TRBJ2-6|17
CASSQGGVRSGANVLTF
TGTGCCAGCTCCCAAGGGGGGGTCCGCTCTGGGGCCAACGTCCTGACTTTC
>.|.|TRBV10-3|TRBJ2-6|15
CASGYLLSGANVLTF
TGTGCCAGTGGTTATCTCCTCTCTGGGGCCAACGTCCTGACTTTC
>TRBD2|.|TRBV11-2|TRBJ2-7|14
CASSLQTSGHEQYF
TGTGCCAGCAGCTTACAGACTAGCGGGCACGAGCAGTACTTC
>.|.|TRBV3-1/TRBV3-2|TRBJ1-2|15
CASSQPSRERRGYTF
TGTGCCAGCAGCCAGCCCTCCAGGGAACGGCGTGGCTACACCTTC
>.|.|TRBV7-9|TRBJ2-2|12
CASSLNTGELFF
TGTGCCAGCAGCCTGAACACCGGGGAGCTGTTTTTT
>.|.|TRBV28|TRBJ1-2|11
CASSLMGGYTF
TGTGCCAGCAGTTTAATGGGAGGCTACACCTTC
>.|.|TRBV28|TRBJ1-2|16
CASSLSGNGNNYGYTF
TGTGCCAGCAGTTTATCAGGGAACGGTAATAACTATGGCTACACCTTC
>TRBD1|.|TRBV19|TRBJ2-5|14
CASSSQGVKETQYF
TGTGCCAGTAGTTCACAGGGGGTCAAAGAGACCCAGTACTTC
>.|.|TRBV19|TRBJ2-6|18
CASSTNADSPPGANVLTF
TGTGCCAGTAGTACTAATGCGGACAGCCCACCTGGGGCCAACGTCCTGACTTTC